What follows are 6 T cell receptor beta chains derived from one specimen sequenced in a study of shared clonotypes between healthy human individuals. CD45RO-negative CD8 cells positively selected for CCR7 made up the naive population, which excluded terminally differentiated effector memory CD45RA+ cells. The repertoire was sequenced with immunoSEQ multiplex PCR; TCRdb's copy has only in-frame clones and lacks some. The sample records 700,000 to 950,000 clones, roughly 96% being singletons. Sequences were obtained from naive CD8+ T cells sorted from blood. The receptors here all came from a man aged 25 to 45 in good health.

V is TRBV9 and J is TRBJ2-7, with 7 bases identical to TRBD1. V lost 2 bases and J lost 3; bases outside the gene matches: 5. Per the germline V gene, CDR1 is SGDLS and CDR2 is YYNGEE. The CDR3 consists of 14 residues. This CDR3 is CASSVKGGVYEQYF. DNA of the CDR3: TGTGCCAGCAGCGTCAAAGGGGGCGTCTACGAGCAGTACTTC.

V is TRBV7-6 and J is TRBJ2-1, with D maybe TRBD2 (5 bases). The length of the CDR3 is 16 residues. V was trimmed by 5 bases and J by 1 base, leaving 15 bases between them. Germline V gene sequence: CDR1 SGHVS, CDR2 FNYEAQ. In DNA form, the CDR3 reads TGTGCCAGCAGCCAATTTGGGTGGGAGTCCTACAATGAGCAGTTCTTC. Its protein product is CASSQFGWESYNEQFF.

This chain connects TRBV7-9 to TRBJ1-3; no clear D. Germline CDR1 reads SEHNR; CDR2 reads FQNEAQ (reference sequence). The CDR3 contains 13 residues. The V gene lost 5 bases and the J gene lost 0 bases, with 5 bases spanning the gap. This CDR3 reads CASSRGSGNTIYF. CDR3 DNA sequence: TGTGCCAGCAGCCGGGGCTCTGGAAACACCATATATTTT.

A remark on this clone: Other nucleotide sequences from this sample produce the same CDR3. The CDR3 sequence: CASSLTSGSSYNEQFF. In nucleotides, the CDR3 is TGCGCCAGCAGCTTGACTAGCGGGAGCTCCTACAATGAGCAGTTCTTC. This rearrangement joins TRBV5-1 to TRBJ2-1; 11 positions agree with TRBD2. Germline V gene lookup returns CDR1 SGHRS and CDR2 YFSETQ. CDR3 length equals 16 residues. The V and J ends lost 1 base and 0 bases, in that order; junction bases with no gene match: 0.

This rearrangement joins TRBV29-1 to TRBJ2-1, with a weak D call TRBD2 (5 bases). CDR1 and CDR2 (germline): SQVTM, ANQGSEA. The CDR3 is 11 residues long. Trimming shortened V by 6 bases and J by 9 bases, and 12 bases separated the two germline ends. This chain's CDR3 is CSVLREGEQFF. CDR3 bases: TGCAGCGTGCTCCGGGAAGGTGAGCAGTTCTTC.

The V call is TRBV7-6, the J call TRBJ2-7; D possibly corresponds to TRBD1 (6 bases). The V end lost 1 base, the J end lost 4 bases, and 17 bases lay between the germline ends. The CDR3 covers 16 residues. Germline V gene sequence: CDR1 SGHVS, CDR2 FNYEAQ. CDR3 nucleotide sequence: TGTGCCAGCAGCTTAGAAATGACGGGACAACTATACGAGCAGTACTTC. Its translation: CASSLEMTGQLYEQYF.